Shown below are 12 T cell receptor beta chains from a single sample sequenced in a study of blood T cells in healthy people across ages. A sample-barcoded 5' primer and a J-beta primer mix were used in a second PCR of roughly 7 to 11 cycles. One entry per CDR3 protein results from TCRdb running MiXCR on the 5' RACE reads. The table shows 700,000 or so distinct CDR3 sequences, with roughly 20% occurring only once. Sequencing was performed on blood. These receptor sequences come from a man between 65 and 85 years old in good health.

This clonotype was detected a few times. The CDR3 here is CSVLAGDYNEQFF. As DNA, the CDR3 is TGCAGTGTACTAGCGGGAGACTACAATGAGCAGTTCTTC. The chain uses TRBV20-1 and TRBJ2-1; TRBD2 aligns across 11 bases. Germline CDR1 DFQATT, CDR2 SNEGSKA (reference sequence). V trimming: 7 bases; J trimming: 3 bases; junction bases outside the gene matches: 2. The CDR3 has 13 residues.

This clonotype was observed a handful of times. In nucleotides, the CDR3 is TGTGCCAGCAGTTTCGGGGGGGGGCTCCATACGCAGTATTTT. Its protein is CASSFGGGLHTQYF. The chain uses TRBV12-3 or TRBV12-4 and TRBJ2-3; 8 bases match TRBD2. J lost 7 bases, V lost 3 bases, and 6 bases had no gene match. This CDR3 is 14 amino acids long.

The rearrangement joins TRBV30 to TRBJ1-2, with 8 bases lining up with TRBD1. The ends lost 3 bases at V and 2 bases at J; junction bases unmatched: 14. The CDR3 consists of 17 residues. Germline lookup yields CDR1 GTSNPN and CDR2 SVGIG (reference sequence). The CDR3 DNA reads as TGTGCCTGGAGGGGACGTTACTGGCAGGGGGCAAACTATGGCTACACCTTC. This sequence encodes CAWRGRYWQGANYGYTF. The full variable domain, completed using reference TRBV30 and TRBJ1-2, is SQTIHQWPATLVQPVGSPLSLECTVEGTSNPNLYWYRQAAGRGLQLLFYSVGIGQISSEVPQNLSASRPQDRQFILSSKKLLLSDSGFYLCAWRGRYWQGANYGYTFGSGTRLTVV.

V usage is TRBV12-3 or TRBV12-4 and J usage is TRBJ1-4; possible D gene TRBD1, 5 bases. Trimming left V 0 bases short and J 7 bases short, with 9 bases between. The CDR3 length is 14 residues. CDR3 sequence (DNA): TGTGCCAGCAGTTTAGCGGGGGTGGGTGAAAAACTGTTTTTT. Its protein product is CASSLAGVGEKLFF.

This clonotype came up a few times. The V gene is TRBV20-1, the J gene TRBJ2-3; D ambiguous. The CDR3 contains 12 residues. Germline CDR1 reads DFQATT; CDR2 reads SNEGSKA (reference sequence). With 2 bases removed from V and 2 bases from J, the gap between germline ends came to 5 bases. CDR3 sequence: CSARTVTDTQYF. CDR3 DNA sequence: TGCAGTGCTAGAACGGTCACAGATACGCAGTATTTT.

This sequence joins TRBV3-1 and TRBJ1-2; perhaps TRBD1 as D (6 bases). V lost 3 bases, J lost 14 bases, and 22 bases lay in between. The germline V gene has CDR1 LGHDT and CDR2 YNNKEL (reference sequence). The CDR3 extends over 14 amino acids. CDR3 DNA sequence: TGTGCCAGCAGCCACGGTTACCGGGACACCTCCTCTACCTTC. It codes for CASSHGYRDTSSTF.

This chain connects TRBV5-6 to TRBJ1-1; D may be TRBD1 (5 bases). Looked up from germline, CDR1 is SGHDT and CDR2 is YYEEEE. The CDR3 runs to 14 residues. Trimming took 1 base from V and 4 from J, leaving 11 bases between them. The CDR3 loop is CASSLLQVTTEAFF. The CDR3 coding sequence is TGTGCCAGCAGCTTGCTACAGGTTACCACTGAAGCTTTCTTT.

A few counts support this clonotype. The junction shows a germline mismatch at one end, possibly a read error. The chain joins TRBV5-1 to TRBJ2-7; D gene ambiguous. TRBJ2-1 matches the DNA end more closely, so the J call is doubtful. CDR3 length: 13 residues. Germline V lookup: CDR1 SGHRS, CDR2 YFSETQ. The CDR3: CAGSLAVHNEQFF. CDR3 sequence (DNA): TGCGCCGGCAGCTTGGCCGTTCACAATGAGCAGTTCTTC.

This clonotype was observed a handful of times. The chain links TRBV12-3 or TRBV12-4 to TRBJ1-1; D is perhaps TRBD1 (5 bases). This CDR3 has 15 residues. V dropped 5 bases and J dropped 4 bases, with 17 bases sitting between them. This CDR3 is CASSPTPGWGTEAFF. The CDR3 nucleotides read TGTGCCAGCAGTCCAACCCCAGGGTGGGGCACTGAAGCTTTCTTT.

This clonotype appeared a single time. The gene calls are TRBV20-1 and TRBJ2-3; 13 bases map to TRBD2. The junction had 7 bases not matched to a gene; V was cut back by 6 bases and J by 4 bases. This CDR3 region has 15 residues. CDR1 is DFQATT, CDR2 SNEGSKA, per germline (reference sequence). As DNA, the CDR3 is TGCAGTGCCAGGACTAGCGGGAGAGGTGCAGATACGCAGTATTTT. This gives the protein CSARTSGRGADTQYF.

The rearrangement joins TRBV12-3 or TRBV12-4 to TRBJ2-7; no clear D. V was shortened by 2 bases and J by 1 base, with 9 bases between the two germline ends. The CDR3 totals 14 residues. CDR3 region: CASSLKLGSYEQYF. The CDR3 coding sequence is TGTGCCAGCAGTTTAAAGTTAGGGTCCTACGAGCAGTACTTC.

V is TRBV7-8 and J is TRBJ2-1; TRBD1 matches 9 bases. Trimming at V came to 6 bases and at J to 2 bases, leaving 5 bases not matched to a gene. The CDR3 spans 15 residues. Germline V CDR1 and CDR2: SGHVS, FQNEAQ. The CDR3 nucleotides are TGTGCCAGCAGTTCGGGGGACAGGGCCTACAATGAGCAGTTCTTC. Protein product: CASSSGDRAYNEQFF.